Listed here are 17 T cell receptor beta chains from one sample, sequenced in a study of response to subunit inactivated influenza vaccine. In TCRdb, the RT-PCR reads were re-called with MiXCR into one record per CDR3 protein. Of approximately 500,000 distinct CDR3 sequences in the sample, 14% were seen once. Sequenced here: PBMCs from blood, sampled approximately 13 days after vaccination. Every receptor here comes from a man aged 50-60 years who received an inactivated influenza vaccine.

This clonotype has only a few counts. V and J are TRBV4-1 and TRBJ2-7; 12 nucleotides line up with TRBD1. Trimming removed 3 bases from V and 3 bases from J; junction bases left unmatched: 3. CDR1 is MGHRA and CDR2 is YSYEKL in the germline V gene. The CDR3 has 15 residues. As DNA, the CDR3 is TGCGCCAGCAGCCATGGGACAGGGGGCATCTACGAGCAGTACTTC. Translated, it gives CASSHGTGGIYEQYF.

This clonotype was detected a few times. The V call is TRBV7-3, the J call TRBJ2-1, with 8 bases aligning to TRBD2. After removal of 3 bases from V and 4 bases from J, the junction contained 5 bases not matched to a gene. Per germline, CDR1 SGHTA and CDR2 FQGTGA. The CDR3 totals 15 residues. CDR3 in amino acids: CASSFSAGGYNEQFF. The CDR3 nucleotides are TGTGCCAGCAGCTTTTCGGCGGGAGGATACAATGAGCAGTTCTTC.

The chain is built from TRBV18 and TRBJ2-2; D gene ambiguous. V lost 2 bases and J lost 1, with 8 bases in between. The CDR3 covers 15 residues. Germline V gene lookup returns CDR1 KGHSH and CDR2 LQKENI. The CDR3: CASSPNRRNTGELFF. Here the CDR3 DNA reads TGTGCCAGCTCACCAAACAGACGGAACACCGGGGAGCTGTTTTTT.

V usage is TRBV5-1 and J usage is TRBJ1-2, with 9 bases that match TRBD1. In germline, CDR1 is SGHRS, CDR2 YFSETQ. Trimming cost V 0 bases and J 4 bases; bases outside gene matches: 4. The CDR3 loop spans 15 amino acids. As DNA, the CDR3 is TGCGCCAGCAGCTTGGGACAGGGGGATCTCTATGGCTACACCTTC. The encoded protein is CASSLGQGDLYGYTF. Using reference TRBV5-1 and TRBJ1-2 for the parts outside the CDR3, the full variable domain is KAGVTQTPRYLIKTRGQQVTLSCSPISGHRSVSWYQQTPGQGLQFLFEYFSETQRNKGNFPGRFSGRQFSNSRSEMNVSTLELGDSALYLCASSLGQGDLYGYTFGSGTRLTVV.

This clonotype has just a few counts. The chain has TRBV20-1 and TRBJ1-1; no reliable D call. The CDR3 totals 14 residues. With 7 bases removed from V and 0 bases from J, the gap between germline ends came to 15 bases. The V gene's germline CDR1 is DFQATT and CDR2 SNEGSKA (reference sequence). CDR3 DNA sequence: TGCAGTGGGTCCCGGGGAGCGTTGAACACTGAAGCTTTCTTT. It specifies CSGSRGALNTEAFF.

V and J are TRBV29-1 and TRBJ2-7, with D possibly TRBD1 on 5 matching bases. The germline CDR1 and CDR2 sequences are SQVTM and ANQGSEA. V shed 0 bases and J shed 5 bases, with 14 bases lying between them. The CDR3 consists of 14 residues. CDR3 nucleotide sequence: TGCAGCGTTGAAGATCCCAGGGATGGACACGAGCAGTACTTC. This codes for CSVEDPRDGHEQYF.

The chain employs TRBV7-9 and TRBJ2-7; no clear D. Germline V gives CDR1 SEHNR, CDR2 FQNEAQ (reference sequence). The CDR3 length is 11 residues. V was trimmed by 3 bases and J by 5 bases, leaving 5 bases between them. The CDR3 region is CASSFRDEQYF. CDR3 DNA: TGTGCCAGCAGCTTCCGGGACGAGCAGTACTTC.

This chain connects TRBV3-1 to TRBJ1-1; D gene unclear. Germline CDR1 reads LGHDT; CDR2 reads YNNKEL (reference sequence). With 0 bases removed from V and 1 base from J, the gap between germline ends came to 9 bases. The CDR3 totals 15 residues. The CDR3 bases are TGTGCCAGCAGCCAAGATCGGCGCAGGAACACTGAAGCTTTCTTT. Its protein is CASSQDRRRNTEAFF.

V gene TRBV20-1 combines with J gene TRBJ1-2; D may be TRBD1 (6 bases). The CDR3 extends over 15 amino acids. Germline V gene data show CDR1 as DFQATT and CDR2 as SNEGSKA (reference sequence). Trimming left V 4 bases short and J 1 base short, with 16 bases between. CDR3: CSATPGGAFNYGYTF. The CDR3, as DNA: TGCAGTGCTACCCCGGGGGGGGCATTTAACTATGGCTACACCTTC.

This clonotype turned up a few times. The chain combines TRBV4-1 with TRBJ1-5; D may be TRBD1 (6 bases). Trimming cost V 5 bases and J 4 bases, with 12 bases left between them. The germline gives CDR1 MGHRA, CDR2 YSYEKL. The CDR3 extends over 14 amino acids. CDR3 coding DNA: TGCGCCAGCAGCGGGGGAGGGGGGAATCAGCCCCAGCATTTT. Its protein is CASSGGGGNQPQHF.

For this clonotype: A read error may account for a junction end that differs from germline. The chain links TRBV20-1 to TRBJ2-7; the match to TRBD2 covers 10 bases. The CDR3 extends over 16 amino acids. Germline CDR1 is DFQATT and CDR2 is SNEGSKA (reference sequence). CDR3 region: CSARGPSGSLSYEQYF. CDR3 sequence (DNA): TGCAGTGCGAGAGGGCCTAGCGGGAGCCTCAGCTACGAGCAGTACTTC.

This clonotype occurred a few times. This chain connects TRBV7-9 to TRBJ2-3; 9 nucleotides align to TRBD1. CDR1 SEHNR and CDR2 FQNEAQ come from the germline V gene (reference sequence). CDR3 length equals 16 residues. V was pared by 4 bases and J by 2 bases, with 7 bases of the junction left unmatched. CDR3 sequence reads: CASSSDRGKLTDTQYF. For the CDR3, the DNA is TGTGCCAGCAGCTCGGACAGGGGAAAACTCACAGATACGCAGTATTTT.

The chain carries TRBV4-2 and TRBJ2-2; TRBD1 matches at 8 bases. There are 18 residues in the CDR3. Trimming at V came to 0 bases and at J to 0 bases, leaving 6 bases not matched to a gene. Germline V gene lookup returns CDR1 LGHNA and CDR2 YNFKEQ. CDR3 region: CASSQDTGGLSNTGELFF. The DNA of the CDR3 is TGTGCCAGCAGCCAAGATACAGGGGGTCTTTCGAACACCGGGGAGCTGTTTTTT.

The gene calls are TRBV7-3 and TRBJ2-1; D is ambiguous. The CDR3 spans 15 residues. Germline CDR1 reads SGHTA; CDR2 reads FQGTGA. V was cut by 1 base and J by 1 base, with 8 bases left in between. DNA for the CDR3: TGTGCCAGCAGCTTAATCGGGCCTTCCTACAATGAGCAGTTCTTC. This sequence encodes CASSLIGPSYNEQFF.

This clonotype was seen a few times. The J gene is TRBJ2-1, the V gene TRBV2; possibly TRBD1 for D (5 bases). Trimming removed 7 bases from V and 5 bases from J, with 12 bases in between. The CDR3 loop spans 13 amino acids. In germline, CDR1 is SNHLY, CDR2 FYNNEI. In nucleotides, the CDR3 is TGTGCCAGCACCCTCCAGGGCGACAATGAGCAGTTCTTC. Translated: CASTLQGDNEQFF.

The chain couples TRBV29-1 to TRBJ1-1; tentative D call: TRBD1 (6 bases). This CDR3 has 13 amino acids. Germline V gene data show CDR1 as SQVTM and CDR2 as ANQGSEA. V was clipped by 0 bases and J by 8 bases, with 13 bases between them. The DNA of the CDR3 is TGCAGCGTTGAAGATTTTTGGACAGTAGAAGCTTTCTTT. Amino acid sequence: CSVEDFWTVEAFF.

This clonotype was observed at least ten times. The chain combines TRBV27 with TRBJ2-2; the match to TRBD2 covers 11 bases. Germline V gene sequence: CDR1 MNHEY, CDR2 SMNVEV (reference sequence). With 2 bases clipped from V and 1 base from J, the junction kept 0 bases outside the gene matches. CDR3 size: 16 residues. The CDR3 sequence is CASSLGLAGNTGELFF. CDR3 sequence (DNA): TGTGCCAGCAGTTTAGGACTAGCGGGGAACACCGGGGAGCTGTTTTTT.